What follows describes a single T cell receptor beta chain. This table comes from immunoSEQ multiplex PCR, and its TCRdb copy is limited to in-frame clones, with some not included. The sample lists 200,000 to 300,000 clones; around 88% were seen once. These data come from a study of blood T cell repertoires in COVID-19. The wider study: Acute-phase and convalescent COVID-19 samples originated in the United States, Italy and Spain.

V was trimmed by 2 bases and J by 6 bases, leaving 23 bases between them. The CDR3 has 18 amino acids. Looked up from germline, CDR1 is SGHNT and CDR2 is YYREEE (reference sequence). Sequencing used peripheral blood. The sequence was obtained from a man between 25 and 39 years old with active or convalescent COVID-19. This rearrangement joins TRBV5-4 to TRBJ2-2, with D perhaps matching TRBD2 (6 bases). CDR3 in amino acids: CASSFQWNGGESPGELFF. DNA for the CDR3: TGTGCCAGCAGCTTTCAGTGGAACGGCGGGGAGTCTCCCGGGGAGCTGTTTTTT. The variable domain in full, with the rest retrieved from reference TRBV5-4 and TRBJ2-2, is ETGVTQSPTHLIKTRGQQVTLRCSSQSGHNTVSWYQQALGQGPQFIFQYYREEENGRGNFPPRFSGLQFPNYSSELNVNALELDDSALYLCASSFQWNGGESPGELFFGEGSRLTVL.